Below, 10 T cell receptor beta chains from the same sample are listed, as sequenced in a study of shared clonotypes between healthy human individuals. The method was immunoSEQ multiplex PCR; TCRdb's version includes in-frame clones alone and lacks a portion of them. The data contain some 980,000 clones, less than 85% of them seen just once; the ten biggest clones take up approximately 1.5%. Sequencing used memory CD4+ T cells sorted from blood. Specified subset: CD45RA-negative fraction. The receptor set was obtained from a man younger than 35 in good health.

The rearrangement joins TRBV6-5 to TRBJ2-2; D not resolved. V gave up 0 bases and J gave up 5 bases, with 4 bases separating them. The CDR3 is 13 residues long. Germline V gene data show CDR1 as MNHEY and CDR2 as SVGAGI. The CDR3 bases are TGTGCCAGCAGTTACTCCCAAACCGGGGAGCTGTTTTTT. Residues: CASSYSQTGELFF.

The V gene is TRBV4-1, the J gene TRBJ2-7; a possible D gene is TRBD1 (5 bases). The CDR3 length is 15 residues. The V gene lost 4 bases and the J gene lost 3 bases, with 16 bases spanning the gap. Germline loops: CDR1 MGHRA, CDR2 YSYEKL. CDR3 sequence: CASSLTDRPIYEQYF. In DNA, the CDR3 is TGCGCCAGCAGCCTTACTGACAGACCGATCTACGAGCAGTACTTC.

This chain joins TRBV28 and TRBJ1-2, with D perhaps matching TRBD1 (5 bases). The V gene lost 5 bases and the J gene lost 4 bases, with 14 bases spanning the gap. The germline CDR1 and CDR2 sequences are MDHEN and SYDVKM. The CDR3 spans 14 residues. The CDR3 reads CASSLRGTAYGYTF. As DNA, the CDR3 is TGTGCCAGCAGTCTCCGAGGGACGGCCTATGGCTACACCTTC.

The V gene is TRBV30, the J gene TRBJ2-7, with TRBD2 identical over 7 bases. CDR1 and CDR2 (germline): GTSNPN, SVGIG (reference sequence). The CDR3 length is 15 residues. The junction had 14 bases not matched to a gene; V was cut back by 5 bases and J by 4 bases. CDR3 sequence reads: CAWDDPGLLRYEQYF. In DNA, the CDR3 is TGTGCCTGGGACGACCCGGGACTACTAAGGTACGAGCAGTACTTC.

This chain joins TRBV18 and TRBJ2-6; perhaps TRBD1 as D (7 bases). The CDR3 runs to 17 residues. The germline V gene has CDR1 KGHSH and CDR2 LQKENI. V dropped 0 bases and J dropped 0 bases, with 9 bases sitting between them. This CDR3 is CASSPPEGASGANVLTF. CDR3 DNA sequence: TGTGCCAGCTCACCACCGGAGGGGGCCTCTGGGGCCAACGTCCTGACTTTC. Based on the CDR3 plus reference TRBV18 and TRBJ2-6, the full variable domain is NAGVMQNPRHLVRRRGQEARLRCSPMKGHSHVYWYRQLPEEGLKFMVYLQKENIIDESGMPKERFSAEFPKEGPSILRIQQVVRGDSAAYFCASSPPEGASGANVLTFGAGSRLTVL.

In its sample, this clone was seen once. The chain carries TRBV5-6 and TRBJ2-6; D not resolved. The V and J ends lost 4 bases and 3 bases respectively, with 2 bases between them. The CDR3 is made up of 12 amino acids. Germline loops: CDR1 SGHDT, CDR2 YYEEEE. The CDR3 loop is CASSDGANVLTF. Written as DNA, the CDR3 is TGTGCCAGCAGCGATGGGGCCAACGTCCTGACTTTC.

This clone was observed a single time. DNA of the CDR3: TGCGCCAGCAGTGATCCCTCCGGGGGGCCCCAGCATTTT. It yields the protein CASSDPSGGPQHF. The chain couples TRBV10-2 to TRBJ1-5, with D tentatively TRBD1 (5 bases). This CDR3 has 13 amino acids. Germline-derived CDR1 and CDR2 are WSHSY and SAAADI. V was shortened by 3 bases and J by 9 bases, with 12 bases between the two germline ends.

This clone has a single count. The chain employs TRBV19 and TRBJ1-1; the D is unclear. The germline gives CDR1 LNHDA, CDR2 SQIVND (reference sequence). This CDR3 has 13 amino acids. V was trimmed by 7 bases and J by 5 bases, leaving 14 bases between them. The CDR3 DNA follows: TGTGCCAGTACCATCCGGAGCGGAACTGAAGCTTTCTTT. Protein sequence: CASTIRSGTEAFF.

This clone appeared once. V and J are TRBV7-6 and TRBJ2-5; 8 bases are shared with TRBD2. Germline lookup yields CDR1 SGHVS and CDR2 FNYEAQ. V dropped 1 base and J dropped 5; count of bases not matched to a gene: 9. CDR3 length: 16 amino acids. As DNA, the CDR3 is TGTGCCAGCAGCTTAGTTTTGCAGCGCGGGAGGGAGACCCAGTACTTC. Protein product: CASSLVLQRGRETQYF.

DNA for the CDR3: TGTGCCAGCAGCTTGGCGCTGGAGCCTTACGAGCAGTACTTC. It codes for CASSLALEPYEQYF. The chain uses TRBV5-4 and TRBJ2-7; D gene unclear. CDR3 length: 14 residues. V lost 0 bases, J lost 4 bases, and 11 bases lay in between. Germline CDR1 and CDR2: SGHNT and YYREEE (reference sequence).